Presented here are 27 T cell receptor beta chains from one specimen sequenced in a study of cytomegalovirus exposure and HLA in healthy donors. The PCR made use of 60 Vbeta and 13 Jbeta primers. Clones were sequenced by immunoSEQ multiplex PCR, and TCRdb holds only the in-frame ones, with some missing. The table has 150,000 to 200,000 clones, roughly 79% seen once. Material for sequencing was PBMCs. Source of these receptors: a man in his forties in good health and CMV-seropositive.

The V and J genes are TRBV18 and TRBJ2-2; D gene ambiguous. V dropped 4 bases and J dropped 7 bases, with 7 bases sitting between them. Germline CDR1 and CDR2: KGHSH and LQKENI. CDR3 length equals 12 residues. CDR3 loop: CASSQQVGELFF. The CDR3 DNA reads as TGTGCCAGCTCACAGCAGGTCGGGGAGCTGTTTTTT.

The table lists this clone with a count of one. This chain uses TRBV5-1 with TRBJ2-2; TRBD2 agrees at 12 bases. The CDR3 totals 20 residues. The germline V gene has CDR1 SGHRS and CDR2 YFSETQ. V trimming: 3 bases; J trimming: 1 base; junction bases outside the gene matches: 13. The CDR3 coding sequence is TGCGCCAGCAGCTCCCAATGGACTAGCGGGATAATTCAGAACACCGGGGAGCTGTTTTTT. Residues: CASSSQWTSGIIQNTGELFF.

The chain is built from TRBV5-1 and TRBJ1-1, with D possibly matching TRBD1 (6 bases). Germline V CDR1 and CDR2: SGHRS, YFSETQ. This CDR3 is built from 15 residues. V lost 0 bases, J lost 5 bases, and 14 bases lay in between. The CDR3 loop reads CASSLAGTQGTEAFF. CDR3 bases: TGCGCCAGCAGCTTGGCCGGGACACAAGGGACTGAAGCTTTCTTT.

This clone has just one count. The chain links TRBV15 to TRBJ2-5; 7 bases are shared with TRBD1. After removal of 5 bases from V and 5 bases from J, the junction contained 8 bases not matched to a gene. CDR1 is LNHNV, CDR2 YYDKDF, per germline (reference sequence). The CDR3 has 14 residues. CDR3 in amino acids: CATSPRGQLETQYF. For the CDR3, the DNA is TGTGCCACCAGCCCCCGGGGACAGTTGGAGACCCAGTACTTC.

In its sample, this clone was seen a few times. The genes are TRBV28 and TRBJ2-1; 10 bases map to TRBD2. This CDR3 is 19 amino acids long. CDR1 and CDR2 from the germline V gene are MDHEN and SYDVKM. With V trimmed by 7 bases and J by 0 bases, 15 bases remained unmatched. The CDR3 nucleotides read TGTGCCAGCACCCCCCTGGGGTGGGCTAGCGGGAGCTCCTACAATGAGCAGTTCTTC. It is translated as CASTPLGWASGSSYNEQFF.

V is TRBV5-6 and J is TRBJ2-5; D not certain. The V end lost 1 base, the J end lost 7 bases, and 14 bases lay between the germline ends. The CDR3 is 14 amino acids. The V gene's germline CDR1 is SGHDT and CDR2 YYEEEE. CDR3: CASSLPSPLGTQYF. The CDR3 coding sequence is TGTGCCAGCAGCTTGCCATCACCCCTCGGGACCCAGTACTTC.

The rearrangement links TRBV5-8 to TRBJ2-7; 7 bases agree with TRBD2. Germline V gene lookup returns CDR1 SGHTS and CDR2 YDEGEE. This CDR3 is 15 amino acids long. V shed 4 bases, J shed 3 bases, and the junction held 10 bases outside the gene matches. The CDR3 spells CASSEVGLGDYEQYF. CDR3 nucleotides: TGTGCCAGCAGCGAAGTCGGACTAGGGGACTACGAGCAGTACTTC.

This chain joins TRBV13 and TRBJ2-7; 7 nucleotides align to TRBD1. Trimming at V came to 1 base and at J to 6 bases, leaving 3 bases not matched to a gene. CDR3 size: 13 residues. CDR1 is PRHDT and CDR2 is FYEKMQ in the germline V gene (reference sequence). The CDR3 loop reads CASSLEHRGEQYF. DNA of the CDR3: TGTGCCAGCAGCTTAGAGCACAGGGGCGAGCAGTACTTC.

This CDR3 reads CASSRDRGSYNEQFF. The CDR3 bases are TGTGCCAGCAGTAGGGACAGAGGGTCCTACAATGAGCAGTTCTTC. The V call is TRBV28, the J call TRBJ2-1, with TRBD1 matching over 7 bases. Losses at the gene ends were 5 bases for V and 1 base for J; bases not matched to a gene: 5. CDR1 MDHEN and CDR2 SYDVKM come from the germline V gene. This CDR3 region has 15 residues.

The rearrangement uses TRBV7-8 and TRBJ1-5, with TRBD1 matching 11 bases. V shed 5 bases, J shed 1 base, and the junction held 4 bases outside the gene matches. The V gene's germline CDR1 is SGHVS and CDR2 FQNEAQ. The CDR3 runs to 16 residues. The CDR3 loop is CASSARTGGSNQPQHF. CDR3 DNA sequence: TGTGCCAGCAGCGCCAGGACAGGGGGCAGCAATCAGCCCCAGCATTTT.

This clone was counted a few times. This CDR3 reads CASSQVEAKETQYF. DNA of the CDR3: TGCGCCAGCAGCCAAGTGGAGGCTAAAGAGACCCAGTACTTC. The rearrangement uses TRBV4-1 and TRBJ2-5, with D possibly TRBD2 on 5 matching bases. Trimming removed 1 base at V and 3 bases at J, with 9 bases between. The CDR3 runs 14 residues. Germline assignment: CDR1 MGHRA and CDR2 YSYEKL.

This chain joins TRBV10-1 and TRBJ2-4, with TRBD1 matching over 10 bases. The CDR3 extends over 16 amino acids. After removal of 3 bases from V and 2 bases from J, the junction contained 4 bases not matched to a gene. Germline V gene sequence: CDR1 WNHNN, CDR2 SYGVQD (reference sequence). The CDR3 sequence is CASSDDRGQSKNIQYF. CDR3 nucleotides: TGCGCCAGCAGTGACGACAGGGGGCAATCCAAAAACATTCAGTACTTC.

This chain joins TRBV11-2 and TRBJ2-2; 8 bases map to TRBD1. This CDR3 spans 17 amino acids. CDR1 is SGHAT and CDR2 is FQNNGV in the germline V gene. Unmatched junction bases numbered 11, after V lost 4 bases and J lost 4 bases. The CDR3 sequence: CASSSRGLQRGTGELFF. For the CDR3, the DNA is TGTGCCAGCAGCTCCAGGGGGCTCCAGCGCGGCACCGGGGAGCTGTTTTTT.

This sequence joins TRBV5-1 and TRBJ1-3, with TRBD1 as a possible D gene (6 bases). CDR1 is SGHRS, CDR2 YFSETQ, per germline. V lost 4 bases and J 1 base, leaving 15 bases between the germline ends. This CDR3 spans 16 amino acids. CDR3 residues: CASSPNSGTSGNTIYF. CDR3 DNA: TGCGCCAGCAGCCCCAACTCCGGGACATCTGGAAACACCATATATTTT.

This chain joins TRBV2 and TRBJ1-5; D is ambiguous. CDR1 and CDR2 from the germline V gene are SNHLY and FYNNEI. Trimming took 8 bases from V and 6 from J, leaving 17 bases between them. The CDR3 length is 14 residues. Written as DNA, the CDR3 is TGTGCCAGCCGACCGACAAATGTAGGTCAGCCCCAGCATTTT. This encodes CASRPTNVGQPQHF.

The genes are TRBV30 and TRBJ1-6; D perhaps matches TRBD1 (5 bases). The V end was cut by 0 bases, the J end by 7 bases, with 16 bases between. The CDR3 sequence is 16 residues long. Per germline, CDR1 GTSNPN and CDR2 SVGIG (reference sequence). This CDR3 is CAWSVRAGQPNSPLHF. The CDR3 coding sequence is TGTGCCTGGAGTGTACGGGCAGGGCAGCCGAATTCACCCCTCCACTTT.

This chain connects TRBV7-9 to TRBJ1-1; 9 bases line up with TRBD1. The CDR3 is 12 amino acids. With V trimmed by 3 bases and J by 10 bases, 3 bases remained unmatched. CDR1 is SEHNR, CDR2 FQNEAQ, per germline (reference sequence). The CDR3 region has the DNA TGTGCCAGCAGCTTGGACAGGGGCCTAGCTTTCTTT. Translation: CASSLDRGLAFF.

This clone has only a few counts. The chain uses TRBV6-6 and TRBJ1-5, with 8 bases aligning to TRBD1. The CDR3 extends over 13 amino acids. Per the germline V gene, CDR1 is MNHNY and CDR2 is SVGAGI (reference sequence). After removal of 6 bases from V and 7 bases from J, the junction contained 5 bases not matched to a gene. The CDR3 reads CASRDREEQPQHF. In nucleotides, the CDR3 is TGTGCCAGCAGGGACAGGGAGGAGCAGCCCCAGCATTTT.

This clone was detected only once. The rearrangement uses TRBV7-2 and TRBJ2-2; the D gene is possibly TRBD1 (5 bases). The V and J ends lost 6 bases and 7 bases respectively, with 12 bases between them. Germline V gene lookup returns CDR1 SGHTA and CDR2 FQGNSA. This CDR3 comprises 13 residues. The CDR3 is CASRKAGHGELFF. The CDR3 DNA reads as TGTGCCAGCAGAAAAGCAGGGCACGGGGAGCTGTTTTTT.

V and J are TRBV19 and TRBJ2-7, with TRBD2 as a possible D gene (6 bases). Germline CDR1 reads LNHDA; CDR2 reads SQIVND (reference sequence). V lost 10 bases and J lost 5, with 21 bases in between. The length of the CDR3 is 14 residues. CDR3 nucleotide sequence: TGTGCCACCCCGGCCGGGAGTGGTTTCCACGAGCAGTACTTC. This translates into CATPAGSGFHEQYF.

The chain couples TRBV6-5 to TRBJ1-1; no clear D gene. Germline-derived CDR1 and CDR2 are MNHEY and SVGAGI. The CDR3 runs 14 residues. Trimming shortened V by 8 bases and J by 1 base, and 14 bases separated the two germline ends. Here the CDR3 DNA reads TGTGCCAGCGGAGGGTTGTGGGGGAACACTGAAGCTTTCTTT. It encodes CASGGLWGNTEAFF.

This clone is a singleton in its sample. This rearrangement joins TRBV4-1 to TRBJ1-5; 10 nucleotides agree with TRBD1. Germline assignment: CDR1 MGHRA and CDR2 YSYEKL. The CDR3 consists of 17 residues. The ends lost 0 bases at V and 6 bases at J; junction bases unmatched: 8. The DNA for the CDR3 is TGCGCCAGCAGCCAAGAGGTTGGGACAGGGGTTAGTCAGCCCCAGCATTTT. It translates to CASSQEVGTGVSQPQHF.

The rearrangement joins TRBV5-8 to TRBJ2-1, with 7 bases identical to TRBD2. The CDR3 contains 14 residues. Looked up from germline, CDR1 is SGHTS and CDR2 is YDEGEE. V shed 1 base, J shed 9 bases, and the junction held 7 bases outside the gene matches. The CDR3 region has the DNA TGTGCCAGCAGCTTGATCGGGACGGGGGGTGAGCAGTTCTTC. It encodes CASSLIGTGGEQFF.

J is TRBJ2-5 and V is TRBV5-1; TRBD1 is a possible D gene (6 bases). This CDR3 comprises 11 residues. The germline V gene encodes CDR1 SGHRS and CDR2 YFSETQ. The V end lost 4 bases, the J end lost 9 bases, and 10 bases lay between the germline ends. This CDR3 is CASSEEGAQYF. As DNA, the CDR3 is TGCGCCAGCAGCGAAGAGGGGGCCCAGTACTTC.

The rearrangement joins TRBV18 to TRBJ1-5; D ambiguous. CDR3 size: 14 residues. Germline loops: CDR1 KGHSH, CDR2 LQKENI. Trimming cost V 2 bases and J 7 bases, with 12 bases left between them. In DNA form, the CDR3 reads TGTGCCAGCTCACCAGAGGGCGATTGGCAGCCCCAGCATTTT. As protein: CASSPEGDWQPQHF. Complete variable domain (other parts from reference TRBV18 and TRBJ1-5): NAGVMQNPRHLVRRRGQEARLRCSPMKGHSHVYWYRQLPEEGLKFMVYLQKENIIDESGMPKERFSAEFPKEGPSILRIQQVVRGDSAAYFCASSPEGDWQPQHFGDGTRLSIL.

J is TRBJ2-1 and V is TRBV7-2; TRBD2 matches at 15 bases. The CDR3 consists of 16 residues. Germline V gives CDR1 SGHTA, CDR2 FQGNSA. J was trimmed by 7 bases and V by 5 bases; bases with no gene match: 6. The CDR3 coding sequence is TGTGCCAGCAGCCCCTCCGGGACTAGCGGGAGGAATGAGCAGTTCTTC. The encoded protein is CASSPSGTSGRNEQFF.

This chain connects TRBV6-6 to TRBJ1-2, with a weak D call TRBD1 (6 bases). Germline CDR1 reads MNHNY; CDR2 reads SVGAGI (reference sequence). This CDR3 is built from 14 residues. V shed 4 bases and J shed 5 bases, with 14 bases lying between them. CDR3 protein: CASSSTGSVYGYTF. The DNA for the CDR3 is TGTGCCAGCAGTTCAACAGGGTCCGTTTATGGCTACACCTTC.